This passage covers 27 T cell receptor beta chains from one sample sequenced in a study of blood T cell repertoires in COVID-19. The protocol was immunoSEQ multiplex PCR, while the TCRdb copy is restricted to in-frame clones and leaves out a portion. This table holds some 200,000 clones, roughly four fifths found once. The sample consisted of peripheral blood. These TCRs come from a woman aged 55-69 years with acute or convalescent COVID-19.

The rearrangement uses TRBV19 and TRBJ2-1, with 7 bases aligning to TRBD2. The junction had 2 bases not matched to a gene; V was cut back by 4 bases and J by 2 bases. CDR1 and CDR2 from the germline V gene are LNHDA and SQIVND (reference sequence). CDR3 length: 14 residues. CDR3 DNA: TGTGCCAGTAGTAAGGCGGGGGCCTACAATGAGCAGTTCTTC. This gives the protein CASSKAGAYNEQFF. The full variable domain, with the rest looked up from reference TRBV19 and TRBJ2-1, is DGGITQSPKYLFRKEGQNVTLSCEQNLNHDAMYWYRQDPGQGLRLIYYSQIVNDFQKGDIAEGYSVSREKKESFPLTVTSAQKNPTAFYLCASSKAGAYNEQFFGPGTRLTVL.

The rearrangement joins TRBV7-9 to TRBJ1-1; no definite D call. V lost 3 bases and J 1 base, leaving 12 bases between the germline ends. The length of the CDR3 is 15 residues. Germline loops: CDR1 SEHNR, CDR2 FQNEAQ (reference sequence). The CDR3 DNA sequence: TGTGCCAGCAGCTTTAATCTGGGCCCGAACACTGAAGCTTTCTTT. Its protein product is CASSFNLGPNTEAFF.

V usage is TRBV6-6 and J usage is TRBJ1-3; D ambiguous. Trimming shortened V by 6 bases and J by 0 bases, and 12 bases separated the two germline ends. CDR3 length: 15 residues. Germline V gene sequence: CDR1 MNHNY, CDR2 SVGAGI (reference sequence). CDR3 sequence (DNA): TGTGCCAGCAGCCCCCAGGCCATCTCTGGAAACACCATATATTTT. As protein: CASSPQAISGNTIYF.

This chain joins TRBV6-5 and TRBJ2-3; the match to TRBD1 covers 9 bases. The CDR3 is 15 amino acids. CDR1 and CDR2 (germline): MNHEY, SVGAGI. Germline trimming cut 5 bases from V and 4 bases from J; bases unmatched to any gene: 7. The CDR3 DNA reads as TGTGCCAGCAGTCCGGGACAGGGTCGCGCAGATACGCAGTATTTT. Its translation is CASSPGQGRADTQYF.

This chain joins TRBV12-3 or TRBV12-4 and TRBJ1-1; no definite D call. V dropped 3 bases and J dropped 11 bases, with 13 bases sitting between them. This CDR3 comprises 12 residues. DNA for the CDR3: TGTGCCAGCAGTTTTGGAGGAACTCCGGCTTTCTTT. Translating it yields CASSFGGTPAFF.

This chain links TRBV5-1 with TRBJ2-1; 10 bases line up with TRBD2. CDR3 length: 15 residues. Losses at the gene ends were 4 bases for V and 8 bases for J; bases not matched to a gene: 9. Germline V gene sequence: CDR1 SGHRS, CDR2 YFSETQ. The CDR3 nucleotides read TGCGCCAGCAGCCCAGGGACTAGCGCGGTGGATGAGCAGTTCTTC. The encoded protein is CASSPGTSAVDEQFF. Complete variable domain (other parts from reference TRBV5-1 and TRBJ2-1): KAGVTQTPRYLIKTRGQQVTLSCSPISGHRSVSWYQQTPGQGLQFLFEYFSETQRNKGNFPGRFSGRQFSNSRSEMNVSTLELGDSALYLCASSPGTSAVDEQFFGPGTRLTVL.

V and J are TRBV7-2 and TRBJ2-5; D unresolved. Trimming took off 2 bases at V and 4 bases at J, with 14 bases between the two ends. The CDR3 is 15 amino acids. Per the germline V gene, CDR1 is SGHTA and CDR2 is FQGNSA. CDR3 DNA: TGTGCCAGCAGCTTAAATTTATTTAGTCGAGAGACCCAGTACTTC. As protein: CASSLNLFSRETQYF.

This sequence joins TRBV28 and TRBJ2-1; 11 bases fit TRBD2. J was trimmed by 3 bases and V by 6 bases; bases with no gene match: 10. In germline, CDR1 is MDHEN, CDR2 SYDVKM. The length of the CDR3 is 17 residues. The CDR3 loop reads CASRRRLAGWGYNEQFF. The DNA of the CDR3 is TGTGCCAGCAGACGCCGACTAGCGGGATGGGGCTACAATGAGCAGTTCTTC.

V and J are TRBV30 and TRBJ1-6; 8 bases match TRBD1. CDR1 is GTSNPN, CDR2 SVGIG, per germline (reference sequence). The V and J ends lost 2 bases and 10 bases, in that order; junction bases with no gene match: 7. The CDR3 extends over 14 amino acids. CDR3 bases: TGTGCCTGGAGTCCCGGACAGGGAGGCTCACCCCTCCACTTT. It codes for CAWSPGQGGSPLHF.

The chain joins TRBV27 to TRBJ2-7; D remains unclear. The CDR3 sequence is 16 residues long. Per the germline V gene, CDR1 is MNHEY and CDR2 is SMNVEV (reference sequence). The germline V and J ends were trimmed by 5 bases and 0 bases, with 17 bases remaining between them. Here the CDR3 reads CASSLRRGQSSYEQYF. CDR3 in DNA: TGTGCCAGCAGTCTCCGTAGAGGCCAAAGCTCCTACGAGCAGTACTTC.

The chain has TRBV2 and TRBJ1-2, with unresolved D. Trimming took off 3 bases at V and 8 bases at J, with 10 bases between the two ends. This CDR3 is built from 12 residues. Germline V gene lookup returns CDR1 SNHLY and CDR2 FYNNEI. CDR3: CASSDWSRGYTF. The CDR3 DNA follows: TGTGCCAGCAGTGACTGGTCGCGAGGCTACACCTTC.

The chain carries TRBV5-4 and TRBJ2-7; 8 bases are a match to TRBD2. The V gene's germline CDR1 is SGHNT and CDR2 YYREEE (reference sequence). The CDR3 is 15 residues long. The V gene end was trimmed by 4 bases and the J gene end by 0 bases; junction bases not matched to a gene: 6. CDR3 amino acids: CASSRSGASSYEQYF. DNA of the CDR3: TGTGCCAGCAGCCGTAGCGGGGCAAGCTCCTACGAGCAGTACTTC.

The CDR3 spells CASSVGSGLTEQFF. The CDR3 DNA reads as TGTGCCAGCAGCGTAGGTAGCGGGTTAACTGAGCAGTTCTTC. V gene TRBV9 combines with J gene TRBJ2-1; 7 bases fit TRBD2. V was pared by 0 bases and J by 9 bases, with 6 bases of the junction left unmatched. This CDR3 has 14 amino acids. Germline assignment: CDR1 SGDLS and CDR2 YYNGEE.

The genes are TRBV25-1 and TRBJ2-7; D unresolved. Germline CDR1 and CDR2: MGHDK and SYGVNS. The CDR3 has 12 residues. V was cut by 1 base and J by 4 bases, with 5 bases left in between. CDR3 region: CASSEFGYEQYF. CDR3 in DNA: TGTGCCAGCAGTGAATTCGGTTACGAGCAGTACTTC.

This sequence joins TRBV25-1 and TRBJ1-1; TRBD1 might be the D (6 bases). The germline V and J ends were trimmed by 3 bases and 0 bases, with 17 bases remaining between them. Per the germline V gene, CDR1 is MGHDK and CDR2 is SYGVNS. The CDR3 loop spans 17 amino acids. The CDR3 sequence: CASSDVGQGAMNTEAFF. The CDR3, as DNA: TGTGCCAGCAGTGATGTGGGACAAGGGGCGATGAACACTGAAGCTTTCTTT.

CDR3 amino acids: CASSEVITASSGYTF. CDR3 nucleotides: TGTGCCAGCAGTGAAGTTATAACAGCAAGTTCGGGCTACACCTTC. The rearrangement uses TRBV6-1 and TRBJ1-2; D unresolved. Trimming pared 1 base from V and 8 bases from J, leaving 17 bases between. CDR3 length: 15 residues. CDR1 and CDR2 from the germline V gene are MNHNS and SASEGT.

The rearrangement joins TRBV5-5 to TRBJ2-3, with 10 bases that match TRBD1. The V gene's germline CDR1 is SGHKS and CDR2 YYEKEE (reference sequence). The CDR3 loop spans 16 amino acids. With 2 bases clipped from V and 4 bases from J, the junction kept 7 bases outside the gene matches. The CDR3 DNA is TGTGCCAGCAGCTTCCGCCGGGACAGGGGACCAGATACGCAGTATTTT. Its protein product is CASSFRRDRGPDTQYF.

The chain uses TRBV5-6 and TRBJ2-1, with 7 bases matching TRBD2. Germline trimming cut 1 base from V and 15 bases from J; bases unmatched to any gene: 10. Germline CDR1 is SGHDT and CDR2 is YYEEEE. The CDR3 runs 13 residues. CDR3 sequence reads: CASSLRSGEGRFF. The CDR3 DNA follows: TGTGCCAGCAGCTTGCGCAGCGGGGAGGGTCGGTTCTTC.

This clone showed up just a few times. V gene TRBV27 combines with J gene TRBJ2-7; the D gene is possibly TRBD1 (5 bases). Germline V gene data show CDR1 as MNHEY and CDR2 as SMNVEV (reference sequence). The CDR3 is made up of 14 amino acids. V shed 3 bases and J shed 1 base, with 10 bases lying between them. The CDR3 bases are TGTGCCAGCAGTTTTCGGGCAGGGTCCTACGAGCAGTACTTC. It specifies CASSFRAGSYEQYF.

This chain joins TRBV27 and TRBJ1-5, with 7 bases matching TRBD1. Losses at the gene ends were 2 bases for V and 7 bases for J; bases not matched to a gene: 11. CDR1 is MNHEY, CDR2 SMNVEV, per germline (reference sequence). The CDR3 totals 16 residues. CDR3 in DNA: TGTGCCAGCAGTTTAATCGACAGGGTAGTCAGGCAGCCCCAGCATTTT. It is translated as CASSLIDRVVRQPQHF.

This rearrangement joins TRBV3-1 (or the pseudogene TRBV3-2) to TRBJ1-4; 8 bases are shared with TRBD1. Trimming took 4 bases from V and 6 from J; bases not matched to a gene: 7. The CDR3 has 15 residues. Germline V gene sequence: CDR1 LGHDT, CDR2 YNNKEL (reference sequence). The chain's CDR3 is CASSPEDRVDEKLFF. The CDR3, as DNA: TGTGCCAGCAGCCCCGAGGACAGGGTGGATGAAAAACTGTTTTTT.

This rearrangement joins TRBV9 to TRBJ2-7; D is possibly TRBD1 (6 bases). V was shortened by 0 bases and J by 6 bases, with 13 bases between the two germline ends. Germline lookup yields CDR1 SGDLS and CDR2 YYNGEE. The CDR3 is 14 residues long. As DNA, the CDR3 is TGTGCCAGCAGCGTAGGACAGGTTAGCTCCGAGCAGTACTTC. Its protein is CASSVGQVSSEQYF.

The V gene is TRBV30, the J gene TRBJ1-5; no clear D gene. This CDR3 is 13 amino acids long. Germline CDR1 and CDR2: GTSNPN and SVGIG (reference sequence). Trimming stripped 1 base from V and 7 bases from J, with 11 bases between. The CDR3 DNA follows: TGTGCCTGGAGTGCCGGGTCGGGGCAGCCCCAGCATTTT. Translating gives CAWSAGSGQPQHF.

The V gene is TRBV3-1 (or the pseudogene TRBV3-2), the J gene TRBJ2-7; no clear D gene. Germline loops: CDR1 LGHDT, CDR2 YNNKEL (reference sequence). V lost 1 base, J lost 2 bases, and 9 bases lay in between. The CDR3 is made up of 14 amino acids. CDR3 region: CASSQAPSPYEQYF. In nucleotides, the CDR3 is TGTGCCAGCAGCCAAGCTCCTTCCCCCTACGAGCAGTACTTC.

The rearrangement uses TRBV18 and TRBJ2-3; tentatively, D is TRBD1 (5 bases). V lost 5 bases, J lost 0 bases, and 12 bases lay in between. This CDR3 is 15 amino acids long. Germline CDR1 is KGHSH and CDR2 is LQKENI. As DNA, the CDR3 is TGTGCCAGCTCATTGGTAGGGGCGAGCACAGATACGCAGTATTTT. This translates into CASSLVGASTDTQYF.

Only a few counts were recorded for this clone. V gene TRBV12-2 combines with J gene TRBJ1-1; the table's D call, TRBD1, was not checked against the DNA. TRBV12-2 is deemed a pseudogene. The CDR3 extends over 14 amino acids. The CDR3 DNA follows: TGTGCAAGTCGCCCGAGACAGGGCTGTACTGAAGCTTTCTTT. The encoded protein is CASRPRQGCTEAFF.

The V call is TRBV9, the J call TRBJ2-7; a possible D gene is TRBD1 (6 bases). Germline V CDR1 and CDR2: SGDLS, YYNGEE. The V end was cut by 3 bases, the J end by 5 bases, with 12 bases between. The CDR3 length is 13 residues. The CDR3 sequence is CASSDRVSNEQYF. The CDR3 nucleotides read TGTGCCAGCAGCGACAGGGTGTCCAACGAGCAGTACTTC.